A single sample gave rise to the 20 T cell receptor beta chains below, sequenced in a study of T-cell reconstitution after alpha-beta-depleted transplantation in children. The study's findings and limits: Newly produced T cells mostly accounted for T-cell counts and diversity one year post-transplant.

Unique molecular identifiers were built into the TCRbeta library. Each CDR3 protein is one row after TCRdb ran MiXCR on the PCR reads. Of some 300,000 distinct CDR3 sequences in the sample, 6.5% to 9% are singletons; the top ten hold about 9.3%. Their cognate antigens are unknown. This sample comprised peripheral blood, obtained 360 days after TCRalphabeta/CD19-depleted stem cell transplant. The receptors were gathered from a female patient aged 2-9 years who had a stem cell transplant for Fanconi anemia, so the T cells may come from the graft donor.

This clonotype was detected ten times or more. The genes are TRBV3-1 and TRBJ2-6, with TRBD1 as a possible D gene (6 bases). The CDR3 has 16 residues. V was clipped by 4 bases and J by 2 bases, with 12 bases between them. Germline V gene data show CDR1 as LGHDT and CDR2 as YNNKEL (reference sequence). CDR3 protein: CASSLPTGTGANVLTF. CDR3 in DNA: TGTGCCAGCAGCCTACCGACAGGAACTGGGGCCAACGTCCTGACTTTC.

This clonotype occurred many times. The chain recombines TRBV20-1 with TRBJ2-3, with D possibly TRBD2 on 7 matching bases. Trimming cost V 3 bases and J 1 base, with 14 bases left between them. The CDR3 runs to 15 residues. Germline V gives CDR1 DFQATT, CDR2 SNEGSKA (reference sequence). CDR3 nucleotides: TGCAGTGCTAGTAGGGCGGGGGCCGGCACAGATACGCAGTATTTT. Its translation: CSASRAGAGTDTQYF.

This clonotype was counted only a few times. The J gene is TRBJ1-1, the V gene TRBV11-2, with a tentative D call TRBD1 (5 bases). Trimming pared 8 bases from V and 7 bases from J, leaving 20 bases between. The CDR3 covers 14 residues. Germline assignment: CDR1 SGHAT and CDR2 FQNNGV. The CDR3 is CASSPQAPLVEAFF. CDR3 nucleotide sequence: TGTGCCAGCTCCCCACAGGCCCCCCTCGTTGAAGCTTTCTTT.

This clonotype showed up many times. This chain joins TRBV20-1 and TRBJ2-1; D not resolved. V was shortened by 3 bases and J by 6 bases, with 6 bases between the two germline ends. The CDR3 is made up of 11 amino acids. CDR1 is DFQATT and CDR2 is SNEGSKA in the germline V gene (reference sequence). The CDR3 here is CSASSGNEQFF. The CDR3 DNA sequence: TGCAGTGCTAGCTCCGGCAATGAGCAGTTCTTC.

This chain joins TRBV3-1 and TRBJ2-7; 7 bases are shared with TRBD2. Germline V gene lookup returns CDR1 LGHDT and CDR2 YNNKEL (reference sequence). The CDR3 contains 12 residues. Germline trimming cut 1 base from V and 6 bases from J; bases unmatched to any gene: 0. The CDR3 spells CASSQGTSEQYF. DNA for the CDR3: TGTGCCAGCAGCCAAGGGACTAGCGAGCAGTACTTC.

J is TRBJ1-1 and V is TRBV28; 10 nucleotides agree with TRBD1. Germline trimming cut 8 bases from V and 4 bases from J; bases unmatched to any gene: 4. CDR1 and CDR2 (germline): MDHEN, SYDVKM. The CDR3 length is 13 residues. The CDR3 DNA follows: TGTGCCAGCGAGACAGGGGGCCCCACTGAAGCTTTCTTT. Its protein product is CASETGGPTEAFF.

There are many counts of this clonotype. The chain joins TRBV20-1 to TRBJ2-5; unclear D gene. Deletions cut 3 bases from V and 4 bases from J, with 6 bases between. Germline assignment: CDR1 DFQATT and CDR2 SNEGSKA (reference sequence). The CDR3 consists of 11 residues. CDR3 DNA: TGCAGTGCTAGTACCCTAGAGACCCAGTACTTC. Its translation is CSASTLETQYF.

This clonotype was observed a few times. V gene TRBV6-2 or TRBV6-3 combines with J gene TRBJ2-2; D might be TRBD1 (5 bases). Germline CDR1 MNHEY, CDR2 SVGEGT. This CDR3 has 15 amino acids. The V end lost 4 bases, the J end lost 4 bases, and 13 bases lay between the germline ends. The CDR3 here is CASSWRDSFTGELFF. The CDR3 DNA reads TGTGCCAGCAGTTGGCGAGACAGTTTCACCGGGGAGCTGTTTTTT.

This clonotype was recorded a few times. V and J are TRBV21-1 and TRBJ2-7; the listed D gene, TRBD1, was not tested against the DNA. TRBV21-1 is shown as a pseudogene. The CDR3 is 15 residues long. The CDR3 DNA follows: TGTGCCAGCAGCAAAGCGGAAGGCAGGGCCCACGAGCAGTACTTC. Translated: CASSKAEGRAHEQYF.

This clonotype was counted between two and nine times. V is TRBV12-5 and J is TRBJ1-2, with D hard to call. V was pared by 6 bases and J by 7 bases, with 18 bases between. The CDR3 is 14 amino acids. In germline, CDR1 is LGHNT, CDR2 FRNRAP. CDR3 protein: CASGFGPLIGGYTF. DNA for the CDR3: TGTGCTAGTGGCTTCGGACCGCTAATAGGTGGCTACACCTTC.

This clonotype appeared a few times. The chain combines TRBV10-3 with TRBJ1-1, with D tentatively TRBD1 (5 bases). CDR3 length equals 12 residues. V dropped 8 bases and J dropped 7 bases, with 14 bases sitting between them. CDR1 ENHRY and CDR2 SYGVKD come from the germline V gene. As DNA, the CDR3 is TGTGCCATCGGGACCGGGACGGGTGAAGCTTTCTTT. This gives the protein CAIGTGTGEAFF.

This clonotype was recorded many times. As DNA, the CDR3 is TGTGCCAGCAGTTACGGACAGACCCTCTATGGCTACACCTTC. Protein product: CASSYGQTLYGYTF. The V and J genes are TRBV6-5 and TRBJ1-2; D perhaps matches TRBD1 (6 bases). The germline V gene has CDR1 MNHEY and CDR2 SVGAGI. CDR3 length equals 14 residues. Trimming stripped 2 bases from V and 4 bases from J, with 11 bases between.

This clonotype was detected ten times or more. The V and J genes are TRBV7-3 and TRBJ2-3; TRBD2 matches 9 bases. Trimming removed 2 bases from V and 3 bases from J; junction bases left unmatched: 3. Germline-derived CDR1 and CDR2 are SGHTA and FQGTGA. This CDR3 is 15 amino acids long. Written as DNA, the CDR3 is TGTGCCAGCAGCTTAGGGGGACTAGCTACAGATACGCAGTATTTT. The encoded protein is CASSLGGLATDTQYF.

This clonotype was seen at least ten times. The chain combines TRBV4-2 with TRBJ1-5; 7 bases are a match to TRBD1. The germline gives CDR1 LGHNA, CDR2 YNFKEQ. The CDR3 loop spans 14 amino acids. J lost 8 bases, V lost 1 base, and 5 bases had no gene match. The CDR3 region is CASSQATGREPQHF. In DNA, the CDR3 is TGTGCCAGCAGCCAAGCGACAGGGAGGGAGCCCCAGCATTTT.

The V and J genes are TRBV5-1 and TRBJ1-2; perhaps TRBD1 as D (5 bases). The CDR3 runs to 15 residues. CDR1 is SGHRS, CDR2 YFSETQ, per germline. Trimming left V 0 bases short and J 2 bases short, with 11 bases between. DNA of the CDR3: TGCGCCAGCAGCTTGGAAGGGACCGCGAACTATGGCTACACCTTC. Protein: CASSLEGTANYGYTF.

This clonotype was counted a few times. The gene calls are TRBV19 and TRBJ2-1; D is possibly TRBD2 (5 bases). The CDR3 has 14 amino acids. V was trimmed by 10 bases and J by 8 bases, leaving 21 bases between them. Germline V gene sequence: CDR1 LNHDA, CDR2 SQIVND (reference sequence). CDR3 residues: CATAYTISEYEQFF. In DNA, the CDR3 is TGTGCCACCGCCTATACTATTAGCGAATATGAGCAGTTCTTC.

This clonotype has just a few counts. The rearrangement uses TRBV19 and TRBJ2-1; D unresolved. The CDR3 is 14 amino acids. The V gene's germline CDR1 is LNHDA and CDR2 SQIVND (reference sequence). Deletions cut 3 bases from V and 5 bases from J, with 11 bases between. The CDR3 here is CASSIASVNNEQFF. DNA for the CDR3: TGTGCCAGTAGTATTGCGTCAGTAAACAATGAGCAGTTCTTC. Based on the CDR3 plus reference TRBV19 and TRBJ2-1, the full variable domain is DGGITQSPKYLFRKEGQNVTLSCEQNLNHDAMYWYRQDPGQGLRLIYYSQIVNDFQKGDIAEGYSVSREKKESFPLTVTSAQKNPTAFYLCASSIASVNNEQFFGPGTRLTVL.

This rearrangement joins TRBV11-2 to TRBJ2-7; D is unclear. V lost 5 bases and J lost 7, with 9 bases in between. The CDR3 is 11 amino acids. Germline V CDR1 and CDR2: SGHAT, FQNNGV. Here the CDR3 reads CASSQLGEQYV. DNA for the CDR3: TGTGCCAGCAGCCAGCTTGGGGAGCAGTACGTC.

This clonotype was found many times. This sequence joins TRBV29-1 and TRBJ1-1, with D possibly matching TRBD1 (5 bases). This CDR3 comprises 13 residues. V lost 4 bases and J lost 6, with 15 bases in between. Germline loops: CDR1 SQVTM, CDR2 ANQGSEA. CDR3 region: CSVVGQPGAEAFF. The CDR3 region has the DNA TGCAGCGTTGTAGGTCAGCCGGGGGCTGAAGCTTTCTTT.

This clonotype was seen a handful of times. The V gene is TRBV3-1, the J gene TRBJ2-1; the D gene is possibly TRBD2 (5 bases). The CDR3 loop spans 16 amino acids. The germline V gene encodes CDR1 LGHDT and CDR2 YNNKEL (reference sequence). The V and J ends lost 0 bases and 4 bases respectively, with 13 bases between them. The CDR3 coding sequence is TGTGCCAGCAGCCAAGATATCATAGCGACATACAATGAGCAGTTCTTC. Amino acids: CASSQDIIATYNEQFF.